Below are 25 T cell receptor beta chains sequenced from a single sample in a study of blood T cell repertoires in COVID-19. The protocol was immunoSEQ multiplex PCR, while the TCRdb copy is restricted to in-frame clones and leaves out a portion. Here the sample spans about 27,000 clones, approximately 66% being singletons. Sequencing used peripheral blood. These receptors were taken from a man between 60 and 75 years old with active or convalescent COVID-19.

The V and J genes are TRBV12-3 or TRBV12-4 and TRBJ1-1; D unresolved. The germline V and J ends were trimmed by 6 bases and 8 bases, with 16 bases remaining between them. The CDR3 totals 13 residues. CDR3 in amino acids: CASRASGRGEAFF. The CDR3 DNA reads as TGTGCCAGCAGGGCGAGCGGGCGAGGGGAAGCTTTCTTT.

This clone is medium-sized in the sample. In DNA, the CDR3 is TGTGCCAGCACCGGACTAGCGGGAAGCACAGATACGCAGTATTTT. This encodes CASTGLAGSTDTQYF. V is TRBV9 and J is TRBJ2-3; 12 nucleotides align to TRBD2. Germline CDR1 reads SGDLS; CDR2 reads YYNGEE. V lost 6 bases to trimming and J lost 0 bases; unmatched junction nucleotides: 2. The CDR3 totals 15 residues. Combining the CDR3 with reference TRBV9 and TRBJ2-3 gives the whole variable domain DSGVTQTPKHLITATGQRVTLRCSPRSGDLSVYWYQQSLDQGLQFLIQYYNGEERAKGNILERFSAQQFPDLHSELNLSSLELGDSALYFCASTGLAGSTDTQYFGPGTRLTVL.

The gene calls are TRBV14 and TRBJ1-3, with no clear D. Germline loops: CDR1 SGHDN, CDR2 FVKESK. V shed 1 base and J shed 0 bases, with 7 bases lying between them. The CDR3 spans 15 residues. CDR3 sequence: CASSQGLPSGNTIYF. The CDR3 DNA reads TGTGCCAGCAGCCAAGGACTCCCCTCTGGAAACACCATATATTTT.

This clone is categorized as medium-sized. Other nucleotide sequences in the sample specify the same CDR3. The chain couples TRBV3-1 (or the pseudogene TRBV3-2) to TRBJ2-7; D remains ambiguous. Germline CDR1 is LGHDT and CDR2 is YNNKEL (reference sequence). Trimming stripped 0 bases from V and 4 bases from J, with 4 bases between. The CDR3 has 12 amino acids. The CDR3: CASSQDRYEQYF. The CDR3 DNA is TGTGCCAGCAGCCAAGATCGGTACGAGCAGTACTTC.

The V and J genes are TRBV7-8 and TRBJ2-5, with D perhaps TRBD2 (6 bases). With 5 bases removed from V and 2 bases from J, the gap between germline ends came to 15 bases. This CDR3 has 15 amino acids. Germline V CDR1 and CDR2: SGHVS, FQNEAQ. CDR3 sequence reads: CASSRRVAGQETQYF. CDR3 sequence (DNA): TGTGCCAGCAGCCGAAGGGTGGCGGGGCAAGAGACCCAGTACTTC.

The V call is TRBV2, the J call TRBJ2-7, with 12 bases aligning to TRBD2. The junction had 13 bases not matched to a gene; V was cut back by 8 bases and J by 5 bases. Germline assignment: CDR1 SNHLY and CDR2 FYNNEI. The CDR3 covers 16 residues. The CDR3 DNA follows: TGTGCCAGCGGCGGACTAGCGGGACCCTCTTGGAACGAGCAGTACTTC. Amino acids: CASGGLAGPSWNEQYF.

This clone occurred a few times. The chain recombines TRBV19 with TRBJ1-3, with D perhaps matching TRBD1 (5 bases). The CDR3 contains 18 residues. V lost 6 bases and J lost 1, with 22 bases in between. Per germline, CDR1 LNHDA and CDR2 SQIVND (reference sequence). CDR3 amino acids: CASRTVEWRGGSGNTIYF. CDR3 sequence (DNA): TGTGCCAGTAGAACCGTAGAATGGCGGGGCGGTTCTGGAAACACCATATATTTT. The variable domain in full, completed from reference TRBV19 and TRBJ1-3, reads DGGITQSPKYLFRKEGQNVTLSCEQNLNHDAMYWYRQDPGQGLRLIYYSQIVNDFQKGDIAEGYSVSREKKESFPLTVTSAQKNPTAFYLCASRTVEWRGGSGNTIYFGEGSWLTVV.

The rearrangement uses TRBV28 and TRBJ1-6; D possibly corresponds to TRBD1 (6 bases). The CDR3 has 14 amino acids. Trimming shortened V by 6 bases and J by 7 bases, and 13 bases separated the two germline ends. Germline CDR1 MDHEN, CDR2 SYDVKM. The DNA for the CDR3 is TGTGCCAGCAGAGGGACCCAGGGGAATTCACCCCTCCACTTT. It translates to CASRGTQGNSPLHF.

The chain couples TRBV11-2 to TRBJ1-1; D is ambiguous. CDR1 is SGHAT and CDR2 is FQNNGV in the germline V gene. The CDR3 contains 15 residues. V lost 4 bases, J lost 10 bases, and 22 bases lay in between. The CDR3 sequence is CASSSVRGSPGSAFF. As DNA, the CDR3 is TGTGCCAGCAGCTCTGTTCGGGGATCCCCGGGGTCAGCTTTCTTT.

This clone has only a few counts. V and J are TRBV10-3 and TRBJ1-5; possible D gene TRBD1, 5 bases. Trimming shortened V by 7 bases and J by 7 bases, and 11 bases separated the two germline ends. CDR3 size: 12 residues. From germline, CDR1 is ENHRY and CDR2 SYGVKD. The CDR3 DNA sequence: TGTGCCATCAAGGGGTGGCGGCAGCCCCAGCATTTT. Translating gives CAIKGWRQPQHF.

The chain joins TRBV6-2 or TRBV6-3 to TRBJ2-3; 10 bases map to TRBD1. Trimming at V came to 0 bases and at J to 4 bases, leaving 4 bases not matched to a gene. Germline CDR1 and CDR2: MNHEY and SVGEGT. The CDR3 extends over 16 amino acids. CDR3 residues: CASSYSTGGGPDTQYF. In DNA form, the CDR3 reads TGTGCCAGCAGTTACTCGACAGGGGGCGGGCCAGATACGCAGTATTTT.

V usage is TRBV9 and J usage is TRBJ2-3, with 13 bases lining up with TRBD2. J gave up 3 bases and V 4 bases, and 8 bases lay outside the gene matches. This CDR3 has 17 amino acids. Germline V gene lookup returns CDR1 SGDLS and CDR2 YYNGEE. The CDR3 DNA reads TGTGCCAGCAGCCCCGGGACTAGCGGGATAAGGACAGATACGCAGTATTTT. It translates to CASSPGTSGIRTDTQYF.

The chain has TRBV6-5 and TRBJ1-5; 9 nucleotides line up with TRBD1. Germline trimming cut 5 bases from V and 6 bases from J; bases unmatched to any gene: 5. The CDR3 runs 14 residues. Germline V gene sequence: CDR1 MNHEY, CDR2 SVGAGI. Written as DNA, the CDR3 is TGTGCCAGCAGTACTACAGGGGGCAGTCAGCCCCAGCATTTT. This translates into CASSTTGGSQPQHF.

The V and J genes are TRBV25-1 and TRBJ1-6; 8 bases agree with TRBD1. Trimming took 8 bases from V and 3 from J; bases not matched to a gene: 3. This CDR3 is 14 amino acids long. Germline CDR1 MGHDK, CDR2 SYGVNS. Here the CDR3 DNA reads TGTGCCAGCCGGGGGACAGGCTATAATTCACCCCTCCACTTT. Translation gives CASRGTGYNSPLHF.

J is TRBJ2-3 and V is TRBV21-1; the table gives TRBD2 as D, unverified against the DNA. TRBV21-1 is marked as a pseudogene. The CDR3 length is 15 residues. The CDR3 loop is CASSKLAGDTDTQYF. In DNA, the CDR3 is TGTGCCAGCAGCAAACTAGCGGGGGACACAGATACGCAGTATTTT.

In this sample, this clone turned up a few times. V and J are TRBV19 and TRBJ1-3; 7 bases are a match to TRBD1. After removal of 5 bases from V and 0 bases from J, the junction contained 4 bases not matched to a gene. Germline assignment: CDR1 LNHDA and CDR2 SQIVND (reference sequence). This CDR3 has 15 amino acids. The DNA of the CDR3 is TGTGCCAGTAGTCCGACAGGGCTCTCTGGAAACACCATATATTTT. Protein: CASSPTGLSGNTIYF.

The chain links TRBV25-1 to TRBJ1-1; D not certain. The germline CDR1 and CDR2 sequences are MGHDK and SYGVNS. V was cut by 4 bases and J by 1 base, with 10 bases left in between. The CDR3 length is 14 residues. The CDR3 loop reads CASSGFGGNTEAFF. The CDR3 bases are TGTGCCAGCAGTGGCTTCGGAGGGAACACTGAAGCTTTCTTT.

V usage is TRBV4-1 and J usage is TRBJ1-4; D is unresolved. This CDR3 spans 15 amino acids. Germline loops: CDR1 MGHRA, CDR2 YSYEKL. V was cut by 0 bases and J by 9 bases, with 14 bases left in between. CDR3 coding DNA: TGCGCCAGCAGCCAAGAGCTCGGAAATAGCCAAAAACTGTTTTTT. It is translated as CASSQELGNSQKLFF.

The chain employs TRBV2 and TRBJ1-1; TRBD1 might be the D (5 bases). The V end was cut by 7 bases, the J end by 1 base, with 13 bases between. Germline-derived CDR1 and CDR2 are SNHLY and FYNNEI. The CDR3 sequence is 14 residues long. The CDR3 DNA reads TGTGCCAGCACCTCGACAGTAGCGAACACTGAAGCTTTCTTT. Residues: CASTSTVANTEAFF.

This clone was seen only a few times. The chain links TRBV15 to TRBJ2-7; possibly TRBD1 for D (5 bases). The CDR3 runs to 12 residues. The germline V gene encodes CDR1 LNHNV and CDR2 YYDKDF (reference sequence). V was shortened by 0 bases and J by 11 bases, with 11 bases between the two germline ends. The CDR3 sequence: CATSRDAAREYF. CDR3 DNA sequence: TGTGCCACCAGCAGAGATGCCGCCAGGGAGTACTTC.

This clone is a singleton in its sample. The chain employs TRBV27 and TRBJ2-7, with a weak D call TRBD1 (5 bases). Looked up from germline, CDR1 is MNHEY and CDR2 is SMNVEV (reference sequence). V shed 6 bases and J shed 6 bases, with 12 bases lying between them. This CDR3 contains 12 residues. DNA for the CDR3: TGTGCCAGCAGAAATACAGGTGGCGAGCAGTACTTC. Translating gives CASRNTGGEQYF.

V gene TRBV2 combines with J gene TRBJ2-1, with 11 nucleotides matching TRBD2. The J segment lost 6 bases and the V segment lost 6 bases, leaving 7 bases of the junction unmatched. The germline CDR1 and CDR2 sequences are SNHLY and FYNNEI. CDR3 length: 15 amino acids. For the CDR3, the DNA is TGTGCCAGCAGCATCGACGGACTAGCGGGCAATGAGCAGTTCTTC. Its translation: CASSIDGLAGNEQFF.

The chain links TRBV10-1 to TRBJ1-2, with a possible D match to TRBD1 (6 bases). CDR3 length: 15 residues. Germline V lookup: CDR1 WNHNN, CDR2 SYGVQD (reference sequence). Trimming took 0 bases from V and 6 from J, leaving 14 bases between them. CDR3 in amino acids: CASSESLGALHGYTF. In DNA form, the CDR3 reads TGCGCCAGCAGTGAGTCTCTGGGGGCGCTTCATGGCTACACCTTC.

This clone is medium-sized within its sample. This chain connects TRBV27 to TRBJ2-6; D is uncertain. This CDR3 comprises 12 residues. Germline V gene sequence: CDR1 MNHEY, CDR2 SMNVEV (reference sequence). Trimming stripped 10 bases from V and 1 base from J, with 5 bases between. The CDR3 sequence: CATMSGANVLTF. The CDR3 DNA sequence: TGTGCCACCATGTCTGGGGCCAACGTCCTGACTTTC.

CDR3 amino acids: CASSVVRAGELFF. In nucleotides, the CDR3 is TGTGCCAGCAGCGTAGTTCGAGCCGGGGAGCTGTTTTTT. The genes are TRBV9 and TRBJ2-2; D call uncertain. The V gene's germline CDR1 is SGDLS and CDR2 YYNGEE. The V gene lost 0 bases and the J gene lost 6 bases, with 6 bases spanning the gap. The CDR3 contains 13 residues.